The 30 T cell receptor beta chains below were found in one sample sequenced in a study of cytomegalovirus exposure and HLA in healthy donors. Primers for the PCR totalled 60 Vbeta and 13 Jbeta. Clones were read by immunoSEQ multiplex PCR, and TCRdb kept only the in-frame ones, dropping some. The sample lists about 300,000 clones, more than 80% seen once, with roughly 4% in the top ten. The specimen was PBMCs. The source of these receptors is a man in his forties in good health and CMV-seropositive.

The sample holds one count of this clone. V is TRBV2 and J is TRBJ2-1; 7 nucleotides agree with TRBD2. Germline CDR1 is SNHLY and CDR2 is FYNNEI. The CDR3 extends over 14 amino acids. Trimming at V came to 7 bases and at J to 2 bases, leaving 5 bases not matched to a gene. The DNA for the CDR3 is TGTGCCAGCAATGAGGGAGGGCCCTACAATGAGCAGTTCTTC. This codes for CASNEGGPYNEQFF.

The count of this clone is one. This chain joins TRBV27 and TRBJ2-7, with TRBD2 matching 9 bases. Per the germline V gene, CDR1 is MNHEY and CDR2 is SMNVEV (reference sequence). Trimming took 3 bases from V and 7 from J; bases not matched to a gene: 7. The CDR3 extends over 14 amino acids. CDR3 region: CASSFDSGSGEQYF. The CDR3 DNA reads TGTGCCAGCAGTTTTGATAGCGGGAGTGGTGAGCAGTACTTC.

The rearrangement joins TRBV28 to TRBJ2-7, with a possible D match to TRBD2 (7 bases). Germline loops: CDR1 MDHEN, CDR2 SYDVKM. The CDR3 is 14 amino acids. Between the trimmed V and J ends, which lost 3 bases and 3 bases, there was a span of 12 bases. The CDR3 is CASSFGGDIYEQYF. CDR3 sequence (DNA): TGTGCCAGCAGTTTTGGGGGGGACATCTACGAGCAGTACTTC.

The chain recombines TRBV9 with TRBJ1-1, with 7 bases that match TRBD1. Germline loops: CDR1 SGDLS, CDR2 YYNGEE. The CDR3 is made up of 16 amino acids. The J segment lost 3 bases and the V segment lost 4 bases, leaving 12 bases of the junction unmatched. In DNA form, the CDR3 reads TGTGCCAGCAGCCCAACAGGGGACGACTGGGACACTGAAGCTTTCTTT. This codes for CASSPTGDDWDTEAFF.

The CDR3 here is CASSRDRRATGELFF. The CDR3 DNA sequence: TGTGCCAGCAGCCGGGACAGAAGGGCCACCGGGGAGCTGTTTTTT. The V call is TRBV27, the J call TRBJ2-2, with 7 bases fitting TRBD1. The V gene end was trimmed by 6 bases and the J gene end by 4 bases; junction bases not matched to a gene: 8. CDR3 length: 15 amino acids. Germline V lookup: CDR1 MNHEY, CDR2 SMNVEV (reference sequence).

The chain employs TRBV21-1 and TRBJ2-3; TRBD1, the table's D call, was not compared with the DNA. TRBV21-1 corresponds to a pseudogene. CDR3 length: 16 amino acids. CDR3 region: CASSKGLTGGEGTQYF. CDR3 nucleotides: TGTGCCAGCAGCAAAGGTCTCACAGGGGGCGAAGGTACGCAGTATTTT.

The gene calls are TRBV27 and TRBJ2-3, with a possible D match to TRBD2 (5 bases). Trimming removed 7 bases at V and 2 bases at J, with 10 bases between. CDR1 and CDR2 (germline): MNHEY, SMNVEV (reference sequence). The CDR3 contains 13 residues. CDR3 sequence (DNA): TGTGCCAGCACCGGACTCTTCACAGATACGCAGTATTTT. The encoded protein is CASTGLFTDTQYF.

The V and J genes are TRBV7-3 and TRBJ2-5; 7 bases fit TRBD2. The germline gives CDR1 SGHTA, CDR2 FQGTGA. The J segment lost 3 bases and the V segment lost 3 bases, leaving 1 base of the junction unmatched. The CDR3 sequence is 13 residues long. Here the CDR3 DNA reads TGTGCCAGCAGCTTGCTAGCGGAAGAGACCCAGTACTTC. It yields the protein CASSLLAEETQYF.

About this clone itself: Other DNA sequences in this sample translate to the same CDR3. V gene TRBV7-3 combines with J gene TRBJ1-1, with 8 bases identical to TRBD1. Germline trimming cut 5 bases from V and 2 bases from J; bases unmatched to any gene: 4. The CDR3 has 14 amino acids. Germline CDR1 and CDR2: SGHTA and FQGTGA. This CDR3 reads CASSLGQGNTEAFF. CDR3 coding DNA: TGTGCCAGCAGCCTCGGACAGGGAAACACTGAAGCTTTCTTT.

The CDR3 nucleotides read TGTGCCTGGAGTCCGGACATACCCTACGAGCAGTACTTC. Its translation: CAWSPDIPYEQYF. The chain couples TRBV30 to TRBJ2-7; a possible D gene is TRBD1 (5 bases). Germline CDR1 reads GTSNPN; CDR2 reads SVGIG (reference sequence). There are 13 residues in the CDR3. Deletions cut 2 bases from V and 2 bases from J, with 10 bases between. The full variable domain, in which reference TRBV30 and TRBJ2-7 provide the parts outside the CDR3, is SQTIHQWPATLVQPVGSPLSLECTVEGTSNPNLYWYRQAAGRGLQLLFYSVGIGQISSEVPQNLSASRPQDRQFILSSKKLLLSDSGFYLCAWSPDIPYEQYFGPGTRLTVT.

The V call is TRBV6-5, the J call TRBJ1-2, with D possibly being TRBD1 (6 bases). Trimming stripped 4 bases from V and 2 bases from J, with 11 bases between. Germline CDR1 is MNHEY and CDR2 is SVGAGI. The CDR3 is 14 amino acids. The CDR3 region has the DNA TGTGCCAGCAGTTTCGGGACACTAAACTATGGCTACACCTTC. Translated: CASSFGTLNYGYTF.

The rearrangement uses TRBV11-1 and TRBJ1-1; 8 bases agree with TRBD1. CDR1 and CDR2 (germline): SGHAT, FQDESV (reference sequence). Trimming took 5 bases from V and 7 from J; bases not matched to a gene: 3. The CDR3 is 12 amino acids. CDR3 region: CASSPGTGEAFF. CDR3 DNA sequence: TGTGCCAGCAGCCCCGGGACAGGTGAAGCTTTCTTT.

Points on this clone: One junction end disagrees with the germline gene, perhaps due to a read error. The genes are TRBV7-7 and TRBJ2-5; the match to TRBD2 covers 8 bases. The germline V gene encodes CDR1 SSHAT and CDR2 FNYEAQ (reference sequence). This CDR3 is built from 16 residues. The CDR3 spells CASSLGWSGGGETQYF. The CDR3 DNA is TGTGCTAGCAGCTTAGGTTGGAGCGGGGGCGGAGAGACCCAGTACTTC.

This rearrangement joins TRBV2 to TRBJ2-5, with TRBD2 matching over 16 bases. Unmatched junction bases numbered 6, after V lost 2 bases and J lost 0 bases. From germline, CDR1 is SNHLY and CDR2 FYNNEI. The CDR3 is made up of 19 amino acids. The CDR3 DNA reads as TGTGCCAGCAGTGAATTAGGGACTAGCGGGAGGGGTTACCAAGAGACCCAGTACTTC. Encoded protein: CASSELGTSGRGYQETQYF.

The chain joins TRBV7-2 to TRBJ1-1; D is undetermined. The CDR3 is made up of 13 amino acids. The V and J ends lost 4 bases and 13 bases respectively, with 19 bases between them. CDR1 is SGHTA and CDR2 is FQGNSA in the germline V gene. In DNA, the CDR3 is TGTGCCAGCAGCTCGTTGCTTACGGGGTACGGTTTCTTT. Amino acid sequence: CASSSLLTGYGFF.

The V gene is TRBV4-3, the J gene TRBJ1-1; the match to TRBD1 covers 8 bases. The V segment lost 0 bases and the J segment 0 bases; nucleotides outside the gene matches: 6. The CDR3 sequence is 17 residues long. CDR1 is LGHNA and CDR2 is YSLEER in the germline V gene. In nucleotides, the CDR3 is TGCGCCAGCAGCCAAGATTGGCAGGGGGCTTTGAACACTGAAGCTTTCTTT. Protein product: CASSQDWQGALNTEAFF.

V usage is TRBV29-1 and J usage is TRBJ2-5; 8 bases align to TRBD1. J gave up 7 bases and V 4 bases, and 8 bases lay outside the gene matches. From germline, CDR1 is SQVTM and CDR2 ANQGSEA. The CDR3 has 13 amino acids. This chain's CDR3 is CSVVEDRVGTQYF. Here the CDR3 DNA reads TGCAGCGTTGTGGAGGACAGGGTGGGGACCCAGTACTTC.

About this clone: This specimen includes other DNA sequences encoding the same CDR3. The chain links TRBV29-1 to TRBJ2-7; unclear D gene. The CDR3 consists of 11 residues. With 4 bases removed from V and 0 bases from J, the gap between germline ends came to 4 bases. Germline V gene data show CDR1 as SQVTM and CDR2 as ANQGSEA. The CDR3 DNA is TGCAGCGTTGCATCCTCCTACGAGCAGTACTTC. Amino acid sequence: CSVASSYEQYF.

The genes are TRBV19 and TRBJ1-5, with 7 bases identical to TRBD1. Looked up from germline, CDR1 is LNHDA and CDR2 is SQIVND (reference sequence). V gave up 5 bases and J gave up 4 bases; unmatched junction bases: 2. This CDR3 contains 13 residues. The CDR3 protein is CASSWTGNQPQHF. The CDR3 region has the DNA TGTGCCAGTAGTTGGACAGGTAATCAGCCCCAGCATTTT.

Only one count was recorded for this clone. The rearrangement joins TRBV27 to TRBJ2-7; TRBD1 aligns across 9 bases. The CDR3 length is 15 residues. Germline V lookup: CDR1 MNHEY, CDR2 SMNVEV (reference sequence). J lost 4 bases, V lost 0 bases, and 4 bases had no gene match. The CDR3 nucleotides read TGTGCCAGCAGTTTATCACCGGGACAGGGATACGAGCAGTACTTC. It is translated as CASSLSPGQGYEQYF.

J is TRBJ1-1 and V is TRBV28; 8 nucleotides match TRBD1. The CDR3 sequence is 16 residues long. V shed 1 base and J 4 bases; nucleotides not matched to a gene: 8. Germline CDR1 is MDHEN and CDR2 is SYDVKM. The CDR3 spells CASSLYTYRGSTEAFF. The CDR3 DNA follows: TGTGCCAGCAGTTTATATACCTACAGGGGGAGCACTGAAGCTTTCTTT.

The CDR3 DNA sequence: TGCGCCAGCAGCTTGGATACCCGACTAGCGGGGGCCTACGAGCAGTACTTC. This translates into CASSLDTRLAGAYEQYF. The chain joins TRBV5-1 to TRBJ2-7; 12 nucleotides align to TRBD2. The CDR3 runs to 17 residues. CDR1 and CDR2 (germline): SGHRS, YFSETQ. V lost 0 bases and J lost 2; bases outside the gene matches: 6.

About this clone: This CDR3 is missing its conserved last phenylalanine or tryptophan, likely due to a read error. This sequence joins TRBV19 and TRBJ1-1, with 9 bases identical to TRBD1. V trimming: 5 bases; J trimming: 1 base; junction bases outside the gene matches: 5. Germline V gene data show CDR1 as LNHDA and CDR2 as SQIVND (reference sequence). The CDR3 runs 15 residues. This chain's CDR3 is CASSVDRGSNTEAFL. The CDR3 nucleotides read TGTGCCAGTAGTGTCGACAGGGGGTCGAACACTGAAGCTTTCCTT.

J is TRBJ2-7 and V is TRBV5-1; 7 bases are a match to TRBD1. Trimming removed 0 bases from V and 0 bases from J; junction bases left unmatched: 6. CDR3 length: 16 residues. Germline V gene lookup returns CDR1 SGHRS and CDR2 YFSETQ. CDR3: CASSLDGTVPSYEQYF. CDR3 sequence (DNA): TGCGCCAGCAGCTTGGATGGGACAGTACCCTCCTACGAGCAGTACTTC.

J is TRBJ2-1 and V is TRBV7-3; 10 bases map to TRBD2. J was trimmed by 6 bases and V by 2 bases; bases with no gene match: 7. Germline lookup yields CDR1 SGHTA and CDR2 FQGTGA. This CDR3 is built from 16 residues. For the CDR3, the DNA is TGTGCCAGCAGCTTATCCAGGACTAGCGGTCCCAATGAGCAGTTCTTC. It specifies CASSLSRTSGPNEQFF.

V and J are TRBV28 and TRBJ2-5, with D tentatively TRBD2 (5 bases). Trimming took off 3 bases at V and 7 bases at J, with 15 bases between the two ends. Germline V gene data show CDR1 as MDHEN and CDR2 as SYDVKM. The CDR3 is 14 amino acids. The CDR3 bases are TGTGCCAGCAGTTTTATGGCCGGGATAGGGACCCAGTACTTC. The encoded protein is CASSFMAGIGTQYF.

This chain uses TRBV4-3 with TRBJ2-7; no clear D. The germline V gene has CDR1 LGHNA and CDR2 YSLEER. The CDR3 sequence is 14 residues long. The V and J ends lost 0 bases and 6 bases respectively, with 12 bases between them. CDR3 loop: CASSQDRSGTEQYF. CDR3 nucleotides: TGCGCCAGCAGCCAAGATAGGAGTGGCACCGAGCAGTACTTC.

The V call is TRBV28, the J call TRBJ2-1; possibly TRBD2 for D (6 bases). Trimming removed 2 bases at V and 2 bases at J, with 22 bases between. CDR1 and CDR2 from the germline V gene are MDHEN and SYDVKM. The CDR3 totals 19 residues. CDR3 bases: TGTGCCAGCAGTTTAGCGGGGTCCTTTCAGGGATCCACCTACAATGAGCAGTTCTTC. This encodes CASSLAGSFQGSTYNEQFF.

The count of this clone is one. The chain uses TRBV6-1 and TRBJ2-2; 11 positions match TRBD1. CDR1 and CDR2 from the germline V gene are MNHNS and SASEGT. The CDR3 contains 14 residues. V was clipped by 4 bases and J by 6 bases; unmatched bases: 1. The chain's CDR3 is CASSGGQGAGELFF. The CDR3 region has the DNA TGTGCCAGCAGTGGGGGACAGGGGGCCGGGGAGCTGTTTTTT.

V and J are TRBV5-1 and TRBJ2-2; D may be TRBD2 (5 bases). The germline V gene has CDR1 SGHRS and CDR2 YFSETQ. V was trimmed by 5 bases and J by 0 bases, leaving 8 bases between them. The CDR3 spans 14 residues. CDR3: CASSRETNTGELFF. The CDR3 DNA sequence: TGCGCCAGCAGTAGGGAGACGAACACCGGGGAGCTGTTTTTT.